This T cell receptor beta chain was sequenced in a study of cytomegalovirus exposure and HLA in healthy donors. Separate from the approximately 700-subject first cohort was the approximately 120-subject validation cohort, to which the donors belonged. Study results and caveats: Listed as cytomegalovirus-associated were 150 to 200 TCR beta chains.

V was cut by 4 bases and J by 8 bases, with 11 bases left in between. The CDR3 has 11 residues. The germline gives CDR1 DFQATT, CDR2 SNEGSKA (reference sequence). Comment on this clone: Its target is not known.

This table comes from immunoSEQ multiplex PCR, and its TCRdb copy is limited to in-frame clones, with some not included. This sample has about 350,000 clones, with 87% found just once. V usage is TRBV20-1 and J usage is TRBJ1-2, with D tentatively TRBD1 (5 bases). Source material: PBMCs. This receptor was obtained from a woman aged 25 to 45 in good health and CMV-seropositive. As DNA, the CDR3 is TGCAGTGCTAACCCGGGGGGAGGCTACACCTTC. Encoded protein: CSANPGGGYTF.